The 23 T cell receptor beta chains below all came from one sample that was sequenced in a study of chemoradiotherapy in HPV16-positive cancers. Sequenced by immunoSEQ multiplex PCR; TCRdb stores in-frame clones only, minus some. The sample records roughly 13,000 clones, roughly 71% being singletons. Collection of the sample occurred from a patient who underwent chemoradiotherapy. The receptors here all came from a human donor with HPV-associated anogenital cancer.

This clone came up a few times. The chain employs TRBV10-3 and TRBJ1-1, with 10 bases aligning to TRBD1. The length of the CDR3 is 13 residues. V shed 5 bases, J shed 4 bases, and the junction held 1 base outside the gene matches. Germline V gives CDR1 ENHRY, CDR2 SYGVKD. CDR3 loop: CAISWTGGTEAFF. CDR3 nucleotide sequence: TGTGCCATCAGTTGGACAGGGGGCACTGAAGCTTTCTTT.

The gene calls are TRBV4-1 and TRBJ2-5; 9 bases line up with TRBD2. V gave up 3 bases and J gave up 1 base; unmatched junction bases: 9. Germline V lookup: CDR1 MGHRA, CDR2 YSYEKL. This CDR3 comprises 17 residues. CDR3 in amino acids: CASSHPLLRGGQETQYF. In DNA form, the CDR3 reads TGCGCCAGCAGCCACCCCCTTTTGCGGGGGGGCCAAGAGACCCAGTACTTC.

The chain has TRBV2 and TRBJ2-1, with TRBD2 identical over 11 bases. There are 14 residues in the CDR3. Germline V gene sequence: CDR1 SNHLY, CDR2 FYNNEI. J was trimmed by 6 bases and V by 9 bases; bases with no gene match: 7. In DNA, the CDR3 is TGTGCCAGAGGTCTAGCGGGGGGCTTCAATGAGCAGTTCTTC. It translates to CARGLAGGFNEQFF.

This clone was seen just once. V and J are TRBV5-1 and TRBJ2-3, with a weak D call TRBD2 (5 bases). Germline CDR1 and CDR2: SGHRS and YFSETQ. This CDR3 has 17 residues. Deletions cut 0 bases from V and 3 bases from J, with 17 bases between. CDR3: CASSLAPAESATDTQYF. CDR3 nucleotide sequence: TGCGCCAGCAGCTTGGCCCCAGCGGAGAGTGCAACAGATACGCAGTATTTT. Drawing the rest from reference TRBV5-1 and TRBJ2-3, the complete variable domain is KAGVTQTPRYLIKTRGQQVTLSCSPISGHRSVSWYQQTPGQGLQFLFEYFSETQRNKGNFPGRFSGRQFSNSRSEMNVSTLELGDSALYLCASSLAPAESATDTQYFGPGTRLTVL.

The J gene is TRBJ1-4, the V gene TRBV21-1. TRBV21-1 is annotated as a pseudogene. CDR3 length: 16 residues. CDR3 nucleotides: TGTGCCAGCAGCCCCCACCCGGTGTCTCGAGGCGAAAAACTGTTTTTT. Residues: CASSPHPVSRGEKLFF.

This clone was detected only a few times. The chain carries TRBV12-1 and TRBJ1-1; no check of the table's D call, TRBD1, against the DNA was made. TRBV12-1 is assigned pseudogene status. This CDR3 has 17 residues. CDR3 bases: TGTGCCAGCAGTCCCCCCCCGGCAGGGGGCTTGAACACTGAAGCTTTCTTT. Residues: CASSPPPAGGLNTEAFF.

V gene TRBV4-3 combines with J gene TRBJ2-7, with TRBD2 identical over 10 bases. V shed 2 bases and J 3 bases; nucleotides not matched to a gene: 4. Germline CDR1 and CDR2: LGHNA and YSLEER. The CDR3 is made up of 15 amino acids. CDR3 nucleotide sequence: TGCGCCAGCAGCCAAAGCGGGGGGGCGAGCTACGAGCAGTACTTC. Protein product: CASSQSGGASYEQYF.

This clone came up once. The chain is built from TRBV7-2 and TRBJ1-4, with D possibly matching TRBD1 (6 bases). V gave up 5 bases and J gave up 4 bases, with 14 bases separating them. CDR1 is SGHTA and CDR2 is FQGNSA in the germline V gene. This CDR3 region has 15 residues. CDR3 in amino acids: CASSNYRANNEKLFF. CDR3 in DNA: TGTGCCAGCAGCAATTACAGGGCTAATAATGAAAAACTGTTTTTT.

The chain recombines TRBV28 with TRBJ2-5, with 8 positions matching TRBD2. The CDR3 is 18 residues long. Germline-derived CDR1 and CDR2 are MDHEN and SYDVKM. V lost 5 bases and J lost 2; bases outside the gene matches: 16. The CDR3 nucleotides are TGTGCCAGCAGTGGAACTAGCGGTAGGGCGGGGGTACAAGAGACCCAGTACTTC. Its protein is CASSGTSGRAGVQETQYF. Combining the CDR3 with reference TRBV28 and TRBJ2-5 gives the whole variable domain DVKVTQSSRYLVKRTGEKVFLECVQDMDHENMFWYRQDPGLGLRLIYFSYDVKMKEKGDIPEGYSVSREKKERFSLILESASTNQTSMYLCASSGTSGRAGVQETQYFGPGTRLLVL.

J is TRBJ2-4 and V is TRBV7-9; unclear D gene. Trimming stripped 2 bases from V and 9 bases from J, with 17 bases between. The germline gives CDR1 SEHNR, CDR2 FQNEAQ (reference sequence). This CDR3 spans 15 amino acids. CDR3 in amino acids: CASSLLIGPSGIQYF. CDR3 in DNA: TGTGCCAGCAGCTTACTAATAGGACCTTCGGGCATTCAGTACTTC.

The chain joins TRBV18 to TRBJ1-2; the match to TRBD1 covers 7 bases. The CDR3 length is 14 residues. Germline V gives CDR1 KGHSH, CDR2 LQKENI. The ends lost 3 bases at V and 6 bases at J; junction bases unmatched: 7. DNA for the CDR3: TGTGCCAGCTCACCCGGGACAGCCAAGAATGGCTACACCTTC. Translation gives CASSPGTAKNGYTF.

This clone turned up a few times. This chain connects TRBV7-2 to TRBJ2-2, with D hard to call. Germline V gives CDR1 SGHTA, CDR2 FQGNSA. The V end was cut by 0 bases, the J end by 6 bases, with 5 bases between. The CDR3 totals 13 residues. The CDR3 loop reads CASSLALAGELFF. The CDR3 nucleotides are TGTGCCAGCAGCTTAGCGTTGGCCGGGGAGCTGTTTTTT.

The rearrangement uses TRBV2 and TRBJ2-7; tentative D call: TRBD1 (7 bases). From germline, CDR1 is SNHLY and CDR2 FYNNEI. The CDR3 is made up of 15 amino acids. V lost 4 bases, J lost 2 bases, and 15 bases lay in between. CDR3 sequence: CASSVEGAFPYEQYF. The DNA for the CDR3 is TGTGCCAGCAGTGTGGAGGGGGCCTTTCCCTACGAGCAGTACTTC.

The chain carries TRBV28 and TRBJ1-1; 11 positions agree with TRBD1. CDR1 and CDR2 from the germline V gene are MDHEN and SYDVKM. Losses at the gene ends were 7 bases for V and 0 bases for J; bases not matched to a gene: 4. The CDR3 consists of 15 residues. The chain's CDR3 is CASTGQGAMNTEAFF. The CDR3 nucleotides are TGTGCCAGCACAGGACAGGGGGCGATGAACACTGAAGCTTTCTTT. Complete variable domain (other parts from reference TRBV28 and TRBJ1-1): DVKVTQSSRYLVKRTGEKVFLECVQDMDHENMFWYRQDPGLGLRLIYFSYDVKMKEKGDIPEGYSVSREKKERFSLILESASTNQTSMYLCASTGQGAMNTEAFFGQGTRLTVV.

This clone was seen just once. CDR3 residues: CAWSRILNEQFF. CDR3 sequence (DNA): TGTGCCTGGAGCAGAATCTTGAATGAGCAGTTCTTC. The gene calls are TRBV30 and TRBJ2-1; D is undetermined. The CDR3 has 12 residues. Trimming left V 3 bases short and J 7 bases short, with 10 bases between. Germline assignment: CDR1 GTSNPN and CDR2 SVGIG (reference sequence).

The rearrangement uses TRBV29-1 and TRBJ2-5, with D maybe TRBD2 (6 bases). CDR1 is SQVTM and CDR2 is ANQGSEA in the germline V gene. The CDR3 sequence is 11 residues long. Trimming pared 5 bases from V and 4 bases from J, leaving 8 bases between. This CDR3 is CSVRGSETQYF. The DNA of the CDR3 is TGCAGCGTTCGGGGGTCAGAGACCCAGTACTTC. The full variable domain, with the rest looked up from reference TRBV29-1 and TRBJ2-5, is SAVISQKPSRDICQRGTSLTIQCQVDSQVTMMFWYRQQPGQSLTLIATANQGSEATYESGFVIDKFPISRPNLTFSTLTVSNMSPEDSSIYLCSVRGSETQYFGPGTRLLVL.

The chain couples TRBV6-4 to TRBJ2-5; TRBD2 is a possible D gene (5 bases). The assigned J gene may be wrong: the sequence end matches TRBJ2-7 better. The germline V gene encodes CDR1 MRHNA and CDR2 SNTAGT. The CDR3 runs to 16 residues. CDR3 residues: CASSEEHSAGFYEQYF. The CDR3 DNA follows: TGTGCCAGCAGTGAAGAGCACTCTGCGGGCTTCTACGAGCAGTACTTC.

V usage is TRBV11-2 and J usage is TRBJ2-1, with D uncertain. V dropped 5 bases and J dropped 1 base, with 12 bases sitting between them. Germline CDR1 SGHAT, CDR2 FQNNGV. The CDR3 spans 15 residues. As DNA, the CDR3 is TGTGCCAGCAGCGCCGAGGTCTTATCCTACAATGAGCAGTTCTTC. Amino acid sequence: CASSAEVLSYNEQFF.

The chain couples TRBV5-6 to TRBJ2-5; 8 bases match TRBD1. The J call is uncertain, as TRBJ2-7 better fits the DNA end. CDR3 length: 14 amino acids. The germline V gene has CDR1 SGHDT and CDR2 YYEEEE. This CDR3 is CASSLGTGNYEQYF. In DNA form, the CDR3 reads TGTGCCAGCAGCTTGGGGACAGGGAACTACGAGCAGTACTTC.

The chain has TRBV6-5 and TRBJ1-2; a possible D gene is TRBD1 (5 bases). The V gene lost 5 bases and the J gene lost 5 bases, with 15 bases spanning the gap. The CDR3 spans 14 residues. The germline CDR1 and CDR2 sequences are MNHEY and SVGAGI. CDR3 nucleotide sequence: TGTGCCAGCAGTCCCTATAGGGGCGAGTATGGCTACACCTTC. Translated, it gives CASSPYRGEYGYTF.

The V gene is TRBV30, the J gene TRBJ2-3, with TRBD2 identical over 10 bases. V shed 3 bases, J shed 2 bases, and the junction held 5 bases outside the gene matches. The germline V gene has CDR1 GTSNPN and CDR2 SVGIG (reference sequence). CDR3 length: 15 amino acids. The CDR3 region is CAWRKSGGDTDTQYF. The CDR3 coding sequence is TGTGCCTGGAGGAAAAGCGGGGGGGACACAGATACGCAGTATTTT.

The chain carries TRBV11-2 and TRBJ1-2; D ambiguous. The CDR3 extends over 14 amino acids. Germline assignment: CDR1 SGHAT and CDR2 FQNNGV. The ends were cut back, 0 bases at V and 5 bases at J, with 10 bases in the middle. Written as DNA, the CDR3 is TGTGCCAGCAGCTTAGATCTAACGGCATATGGCTACACCTTC. Amino acids: CASSLDLTAYGYTF. The full variable domain, completed using reference TRBV11-2 and TRBJ1-2, is EAGVAQSPRYKIIEKRQSVAFWCNPISGHATLYWYQQILGQGPKLLIQFQNNGVVDDSQLPKDRFSAERLKGVDSTLKIQPAKLEDSAVYLCASSLDLTAYGYTFGSGTRLTVV.

The chain has TRBV19 and TRBJ2-5; D tentatively reads TRBD1 or TRBD2 (7 bases each). The CDR3 is made up of 15 amino acids. The germline V gene has CDR1 LNHDA and CDR2 SQIVND (reference sequence). The V end was cut by 6 bases, the J end by 4 bases, with 18 bases between. CDR3 in amino acids: CASRPRGGSGETQYF. In DNA, the CDR3 is TGTGCCAGTAGGCCCAGGGGGGGTAGTGGAGAGACCCAGTACTTC.